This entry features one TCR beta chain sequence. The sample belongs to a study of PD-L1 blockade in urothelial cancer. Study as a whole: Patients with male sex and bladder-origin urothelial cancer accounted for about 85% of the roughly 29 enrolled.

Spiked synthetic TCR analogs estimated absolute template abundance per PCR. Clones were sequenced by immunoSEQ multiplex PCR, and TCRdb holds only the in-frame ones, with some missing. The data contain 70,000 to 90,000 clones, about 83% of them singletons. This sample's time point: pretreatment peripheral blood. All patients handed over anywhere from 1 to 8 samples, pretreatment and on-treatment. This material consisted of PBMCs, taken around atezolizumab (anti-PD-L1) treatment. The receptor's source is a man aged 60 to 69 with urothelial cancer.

CDR3 coding DNA: TGTGCCAGCAGCCCCACTAGCGGGGGGTCTGTAGATACGCAGTATTTT. This encodes CASSPTSGGSVDTQYF. The chain has TRBV7-3 and TRBJ2-3, with 12 bases fitting TRBD2. J gave up 5 bases and V 5 bases, and 8 bases lay outside the gene matches. The CDR3 is 16 residues long. Germline V gives CDR1 SGHTA, CDR2 FQGTGA.